This TCR beta chain was sequenced during a study of blood T cells in healthy people across ages. Russia was home to the donors, healthy Caucasian individuals aged roughly 6 to 95. Germline loops: CDR1 MNHEY, CDR2 SVGAGI. Trimming cost V 5 bases and J 7 bases, with 21 bases left between them. The length of the CDR3 is 15 residues. This clonotype occurred a few times. Its specificity is unknown. Overall study results and limits: In long-lived donors, naive CD4+ cell counts and diversity exceeded those of aged donors. TCR beta diversity correlated strongly with naive T cell percentage.

PCR was performed a second time for about 6 to 12 cycles using a sample-barcoded 5' primer and a J-beta primer mix. Sequencing yielded, for each sample, at least 3 million paired-end reads carrying CDR3. TCRdb reprocessed the 5' RACE reads via MiXCR and lists one record per CDR3 protein. The sample yields more than 1,400,000 distinct CDR3 sequences, 42% seen once. This receptor was taken from a woman under 30 in good health. The specimen sequenced was blood. The genes are TRBV6-5 and TRBJ2-7, with a possible D match to TRBD1 (7 bases). For the CDR3, the DNA is TGTGCCAGCAGTACCACACAGGGGACTCCATGGGAGCAGTACTTC. It encodes CASSTTQGTPWEQYF.